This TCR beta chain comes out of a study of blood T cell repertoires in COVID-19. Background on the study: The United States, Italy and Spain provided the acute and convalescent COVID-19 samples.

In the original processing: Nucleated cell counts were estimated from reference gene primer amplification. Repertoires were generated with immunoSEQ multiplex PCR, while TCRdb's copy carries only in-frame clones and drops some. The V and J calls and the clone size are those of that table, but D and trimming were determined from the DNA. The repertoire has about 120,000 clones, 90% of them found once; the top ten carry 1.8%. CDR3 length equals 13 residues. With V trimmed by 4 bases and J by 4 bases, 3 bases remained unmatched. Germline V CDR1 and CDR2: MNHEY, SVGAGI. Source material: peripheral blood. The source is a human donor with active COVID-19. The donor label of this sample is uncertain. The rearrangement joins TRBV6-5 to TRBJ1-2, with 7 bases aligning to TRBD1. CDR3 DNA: TGTGCCAGCAGTTCTAGGACAGGCTATGGCTACACCTTC. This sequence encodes CASSSRTGYGYTF.